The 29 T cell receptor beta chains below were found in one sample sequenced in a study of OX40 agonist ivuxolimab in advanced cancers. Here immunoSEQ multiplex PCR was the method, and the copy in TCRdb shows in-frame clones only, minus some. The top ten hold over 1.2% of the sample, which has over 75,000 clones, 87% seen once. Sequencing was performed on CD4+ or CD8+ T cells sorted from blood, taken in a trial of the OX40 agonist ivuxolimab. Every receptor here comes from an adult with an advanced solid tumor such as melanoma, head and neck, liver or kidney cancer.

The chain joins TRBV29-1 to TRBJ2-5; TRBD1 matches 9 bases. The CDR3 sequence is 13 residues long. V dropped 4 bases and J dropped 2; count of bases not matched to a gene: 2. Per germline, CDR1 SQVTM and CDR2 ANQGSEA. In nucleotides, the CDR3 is TGCAGCGTTGGAGGACAGGGGCAAGAGACCCAGTACTTC. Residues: CSVGGQGQETQYF. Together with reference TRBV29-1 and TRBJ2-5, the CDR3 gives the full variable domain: SAVISQKPSRDICQRGTSLTIQCQVDSQVTMMFWYRQQPGQSLTLIATANQGSEATYESGFVIDKFPISRPNLTFSTLTVSNMSPEDSSIYLCSVGGQGQETQYFGPGTRLLVL.

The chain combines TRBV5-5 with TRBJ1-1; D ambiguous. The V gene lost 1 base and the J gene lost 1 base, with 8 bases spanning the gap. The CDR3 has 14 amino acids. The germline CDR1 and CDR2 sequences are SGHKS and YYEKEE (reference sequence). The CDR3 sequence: CASSLSRRNTEAFF. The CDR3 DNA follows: TGTGCCAGCAGCTTGAGCCGAAGGAACACTGAAGCTTTCTTT. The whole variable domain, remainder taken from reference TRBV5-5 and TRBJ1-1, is DAGVTQSPTHLIKTRGQQVTLRCSPISGHKSVSWYQQVLGQGPQFIFQYYEKEERGRGNFPDRFSARQFPNYSSELNVNALLLGDSALYLCASSLSRRNTEAFFGQGTRLTVV.

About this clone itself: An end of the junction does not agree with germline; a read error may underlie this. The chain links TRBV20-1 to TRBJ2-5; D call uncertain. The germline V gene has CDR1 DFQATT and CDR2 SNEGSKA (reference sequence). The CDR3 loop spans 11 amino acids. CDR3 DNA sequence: TGCAGTATACTTACTCAAGAGGCCCAGTACTTC. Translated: CSILTQEAQYF.

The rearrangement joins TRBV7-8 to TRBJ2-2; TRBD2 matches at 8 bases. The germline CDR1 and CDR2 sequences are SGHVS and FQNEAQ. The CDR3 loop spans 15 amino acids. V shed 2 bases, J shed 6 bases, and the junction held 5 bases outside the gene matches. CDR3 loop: CASSLRGGLAGELFF. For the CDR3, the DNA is TGTGCCAGCAGCTTACGGGGGGGTTTGGCCGGGGAGCTGTTTTTT.

CDR3 DNA sequence: TGCGCCAGCAGCTTGGGGTCCCCAAGAGGCTCTGAAGCTTTCTTT. Translation: CASSLGSPRGSEAFF. The chain has TRBV5-1 and TRBJ1-1; D is unresolved. Per germline, CDR1 SGHRS and CDR2 YFSETQ. The length of the CDR3 is 15 residues. Trimming stripped 0 bases from V and 6 bases from J, with 15 bases between.

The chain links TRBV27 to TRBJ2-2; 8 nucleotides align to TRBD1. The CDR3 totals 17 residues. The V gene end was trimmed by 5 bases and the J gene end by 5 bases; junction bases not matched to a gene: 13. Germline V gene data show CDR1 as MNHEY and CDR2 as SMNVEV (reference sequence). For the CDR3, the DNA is TGTGCCAGCAGTCCCAGTTTAGGGACAGGAAAGACCGGGGAGCTGTTTTTT. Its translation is CASSPSLGTGKTGELFF.

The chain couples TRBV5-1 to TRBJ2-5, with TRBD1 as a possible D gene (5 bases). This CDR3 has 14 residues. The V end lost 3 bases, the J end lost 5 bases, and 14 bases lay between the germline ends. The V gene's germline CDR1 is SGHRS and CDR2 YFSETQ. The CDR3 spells CASSYRSNRETQYF. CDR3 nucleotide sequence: TGCGCCAGCAGCTACCGGTCTAACAGGGAGACCCAGTACTTC.

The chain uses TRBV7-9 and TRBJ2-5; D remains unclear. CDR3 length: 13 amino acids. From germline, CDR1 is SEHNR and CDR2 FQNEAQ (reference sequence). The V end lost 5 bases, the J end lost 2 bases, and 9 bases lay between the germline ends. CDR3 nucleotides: TGTGCCAGCAGCCCCCAACCGCAAGAGACCCAGTACTTC. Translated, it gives CASSPQPQETQYF. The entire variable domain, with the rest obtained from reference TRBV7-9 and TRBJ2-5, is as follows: DTGVSQNPRHKITKRGQNVTFRCDPISEHNRLYWYRQTLGQGPEFLTYFQNEAQLEKSRLLSDRFSAERPKGSFSTLEIQRTEQGDSAMYLCASSPQPQETQYFGPGTRLLVL.

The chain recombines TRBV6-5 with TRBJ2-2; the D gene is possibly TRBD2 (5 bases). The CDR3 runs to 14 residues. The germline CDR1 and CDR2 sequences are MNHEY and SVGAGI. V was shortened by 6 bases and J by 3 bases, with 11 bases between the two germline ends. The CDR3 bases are TGTGCCAGCAGCCGGACTGTGGACACCGGGGAGCTGTTTTTT. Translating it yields CASSRTVDTGELFF.

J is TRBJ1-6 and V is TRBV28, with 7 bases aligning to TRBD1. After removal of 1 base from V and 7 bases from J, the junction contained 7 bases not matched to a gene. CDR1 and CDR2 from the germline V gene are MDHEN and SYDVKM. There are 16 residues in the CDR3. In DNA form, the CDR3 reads TGTGCCAGCAGTTTATTAGGGGACAGCACCAATTCACCCCTCCACTTT. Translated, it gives CASSLLGDSTNSPLHF.

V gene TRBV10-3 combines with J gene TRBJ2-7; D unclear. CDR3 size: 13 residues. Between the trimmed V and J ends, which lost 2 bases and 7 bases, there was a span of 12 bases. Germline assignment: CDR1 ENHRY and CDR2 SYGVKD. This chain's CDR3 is CAISESDWDEQYF. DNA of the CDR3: TGTGCCATCAGTGAGAGCGACTGGGATGAGCAGTACTTC.

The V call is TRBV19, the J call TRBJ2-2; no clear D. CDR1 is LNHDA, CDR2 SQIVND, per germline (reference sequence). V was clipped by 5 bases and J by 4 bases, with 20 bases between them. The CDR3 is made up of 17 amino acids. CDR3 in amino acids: CASSRYSSSLVTGELFF. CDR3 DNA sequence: TGTGCCAGTAGTCGTTATTCGTCCTCTCTAGTCACCGGGGAGCTGTTTTTT.

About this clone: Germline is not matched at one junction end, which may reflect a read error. The CDR3: CASSLEVDTEAFF. In DNA, the CDR3 is TGTGCTAGCAGCTTAGAAGTGGACACTGAAGCTTTCTTT. V gene TRBV7-7 combines with J gene TRBJ1-1; D gene uncertain. Germline V CDR1 and CDR2: SSHAT, FNYEAQ (reference sequence). The CDR3 covers 13 residues.

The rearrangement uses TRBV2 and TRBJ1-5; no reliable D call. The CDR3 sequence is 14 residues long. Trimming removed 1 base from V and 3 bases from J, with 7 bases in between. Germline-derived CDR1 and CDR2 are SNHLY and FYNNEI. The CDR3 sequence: CASSEGGFNQPQHF. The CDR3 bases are TGTGCCAGCAGTGAAGGAGGGTTCAATCAGCCCCAGCATTTT.

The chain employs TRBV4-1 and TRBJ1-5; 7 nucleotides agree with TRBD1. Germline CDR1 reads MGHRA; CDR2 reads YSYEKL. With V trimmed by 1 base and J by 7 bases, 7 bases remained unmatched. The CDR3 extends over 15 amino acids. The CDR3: CASSQGDRDYQPQHF. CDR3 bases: TGCGCCAGCAGCCAAGGCGACAGGGATTACCAGCCCCAGCATTTT.

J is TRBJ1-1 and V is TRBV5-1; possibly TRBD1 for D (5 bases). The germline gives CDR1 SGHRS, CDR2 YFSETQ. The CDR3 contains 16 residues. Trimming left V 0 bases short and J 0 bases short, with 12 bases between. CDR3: CASSLETGPLNTEAFF. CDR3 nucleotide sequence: TGCGCCAGCAGCTTGGAAACGGGGCCCCTGAACACTGAAGCTTTCTTT.

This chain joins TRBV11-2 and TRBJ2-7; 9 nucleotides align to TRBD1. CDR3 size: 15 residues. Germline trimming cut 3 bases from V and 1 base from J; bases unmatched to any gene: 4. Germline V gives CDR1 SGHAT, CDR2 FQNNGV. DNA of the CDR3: TGTGCCAGCAGCTTCGACAGGGGGATATCCTACGAGCAGTACTTC. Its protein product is CASSFDRGISYEQYF. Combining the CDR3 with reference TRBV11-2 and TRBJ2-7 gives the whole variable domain EAGVAQSPRYKIIEKRQSVAFWCNPISGHATLYWYQQILGQGPKLLIQFQNNGVVDDSQLPKDRFSAERLKGVDSTLKIQPAKLEDSAVYLCASSFDRGISYEQYFGPGTRLTVT.

CDR3 sequence (DNA): TGTGCCAGCAGTGAAGCAGGGGTTGGAGATACGCAGTATTTT. This encodes CASSEAGVGDTQYF. V and J are TRBV2 and TRBJ2-3, with a weak D call TRBD1 (5 bases). Trimming shortened V by 0 bases and J by 5 bases, and 9 bases separated the two germline ends. Germline CDR1 is SNHLY and CDR2 is FYNNEI. The CDR3 runs to 14 residues.

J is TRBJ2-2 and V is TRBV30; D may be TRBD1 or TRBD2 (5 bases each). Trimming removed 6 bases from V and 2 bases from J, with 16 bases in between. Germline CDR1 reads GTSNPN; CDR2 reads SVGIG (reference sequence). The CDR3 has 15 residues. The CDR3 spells CACSTGTTNTGELFF. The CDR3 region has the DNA TGTGCCTGTTCCACCGGGACCACAAACACCGGGGAGCTGTTTTTT.

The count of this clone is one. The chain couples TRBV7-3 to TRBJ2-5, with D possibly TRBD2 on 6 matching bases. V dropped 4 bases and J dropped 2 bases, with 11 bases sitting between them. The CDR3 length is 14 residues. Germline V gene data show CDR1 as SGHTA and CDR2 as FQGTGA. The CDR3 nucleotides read TGTGCCAGCAGCTCGGAGGGTAGGCAAGAGACCCAGTACTTC. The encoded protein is CASSSEGRQETQYF.

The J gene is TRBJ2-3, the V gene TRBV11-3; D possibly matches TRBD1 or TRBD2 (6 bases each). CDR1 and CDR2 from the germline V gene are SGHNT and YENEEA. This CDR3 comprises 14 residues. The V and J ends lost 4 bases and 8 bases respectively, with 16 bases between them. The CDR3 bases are TGTGCCAGCAGCTACTCCACGGGGGCGGTTACGCAGTATTTT. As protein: CASSYSTGAVTQYF.

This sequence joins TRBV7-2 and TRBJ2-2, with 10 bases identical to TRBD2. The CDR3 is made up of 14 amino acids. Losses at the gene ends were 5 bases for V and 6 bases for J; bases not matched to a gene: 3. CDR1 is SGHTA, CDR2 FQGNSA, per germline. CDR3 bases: TGTGCCAGCAGCGCAGGACTAGCGGCCGGGGAGCTGTTTTTT. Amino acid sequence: CASSAGLAAGELFF.

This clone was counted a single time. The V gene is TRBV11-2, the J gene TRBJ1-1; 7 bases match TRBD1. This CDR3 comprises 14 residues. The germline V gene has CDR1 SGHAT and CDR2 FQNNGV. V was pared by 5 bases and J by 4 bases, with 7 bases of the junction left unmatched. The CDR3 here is CASSGLGTATEAFF. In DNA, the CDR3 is TGTGCCAGCAGCGGACTCGGGACAGCCACTGAAGCTTTCTTT.

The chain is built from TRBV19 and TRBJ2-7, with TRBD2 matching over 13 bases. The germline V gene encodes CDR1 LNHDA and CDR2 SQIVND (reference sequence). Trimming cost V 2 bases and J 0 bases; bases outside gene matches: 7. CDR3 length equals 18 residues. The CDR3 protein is CASSIKGTSGTYSYEQYF. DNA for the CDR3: TGTGCCAGTAGTATAAAGGGGACTAGCGGGACTTACTCCTACGAGCAGTACTTC.

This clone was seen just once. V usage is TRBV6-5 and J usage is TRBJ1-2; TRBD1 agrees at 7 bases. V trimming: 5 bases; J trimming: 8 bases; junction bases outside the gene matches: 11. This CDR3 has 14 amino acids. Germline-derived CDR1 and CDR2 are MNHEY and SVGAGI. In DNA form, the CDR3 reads TGTGCCAGCAGTGAGCGAGACAGGGTTCGGGGCTACACCTTC. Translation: CASSERDRVRGYTF.

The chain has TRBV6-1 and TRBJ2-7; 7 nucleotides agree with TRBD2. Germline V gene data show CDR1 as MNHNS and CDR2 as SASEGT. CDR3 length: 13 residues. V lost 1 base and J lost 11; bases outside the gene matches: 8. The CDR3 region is CASSEGGSGTKYF. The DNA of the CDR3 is TGTGCCAGCAGTGAAGGAGGGAGCGGGACGAAGTACTTC.

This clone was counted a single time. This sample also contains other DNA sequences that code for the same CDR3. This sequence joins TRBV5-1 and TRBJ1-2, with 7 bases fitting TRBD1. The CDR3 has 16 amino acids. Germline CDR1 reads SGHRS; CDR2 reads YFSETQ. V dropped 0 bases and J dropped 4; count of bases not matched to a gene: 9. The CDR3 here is CASSLVGQGGGYGYTF. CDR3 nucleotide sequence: TGCGCCAGCAGCTTGGTGGGGCAGGGGGGCGGCTATGGCTACACCTTC. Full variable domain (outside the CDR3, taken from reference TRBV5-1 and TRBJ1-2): KAGVTQTPRYLIKTRGQQVTLSCSPISGHRSVSWYQQTPGQGLQFLFEYFSETQRNKGNFPGRFSGRQFSNSRSEMNVSTLELGDSALYLCASSLVGQGGGYGYTFGSGTRLTVV.

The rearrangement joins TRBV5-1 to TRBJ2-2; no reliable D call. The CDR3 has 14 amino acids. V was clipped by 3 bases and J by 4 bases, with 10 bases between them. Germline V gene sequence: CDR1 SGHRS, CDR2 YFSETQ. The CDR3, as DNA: TGCGCCAGCAGCTCCACTGAGAGCACCGGGGAGCTGTTTTTT. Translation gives CASSSTESTGELFF. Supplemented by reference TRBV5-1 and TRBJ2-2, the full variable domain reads KAGVTQTPRYLIKTRGQQVTLSCSPISGHRSVSWYQQTPGQGLQFLFEYFSETQRNKGNFPGRFSGRQFSNSRSEMNVSTLELGDSALYLCASSSTESTGELFFGEGSRLTVL.

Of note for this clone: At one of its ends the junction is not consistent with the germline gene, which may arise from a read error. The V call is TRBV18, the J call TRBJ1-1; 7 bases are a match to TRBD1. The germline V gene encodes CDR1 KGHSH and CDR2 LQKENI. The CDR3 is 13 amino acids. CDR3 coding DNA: TGTGCCAGCTTACCAGGGGGAAGCACTGAAGCTTTCTTT. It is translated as CASLPGGSTEAFF.